This TCR beta chain comes out of a study of T-cell reconstitution after alpha-beta-depleted transplantation in children. This clonotype was observed many times. CDR1 is SGHVS and CDR2 is FNYEAQ in the germline V gene. Losses at the gene ends were 5 bases for V and 4 bases for J; bases not matched to a gene: 8. The CDR3 is made up of 15 amino acids. Unique molecular identifiers were incorporated into the prepared TCRbeta library. TCRdb itself ran the PCR reads through MiXCR, one entry per CDR3 protein. The sample includes 170,000 or so distinct CDR3 sequences, about 6.3% of them seen just once. This clonotype was sampled from a human donor who donated a stem cell graft to a child with Wiskott-Aldrich syndrome. The chain couples TRBV7-6 to TRBJ2-5, with 9 bases fitting TRBD1. The source material was PBMCs from the stem cell graft donor, sampled from the stem cell graft. The CDR3 DNA follows: TGTGCCAGCAGCCTGAACCGGGACAGGGTAGAGACCCAGTACTTC. Translation: CASSLNRDRVETQYF.